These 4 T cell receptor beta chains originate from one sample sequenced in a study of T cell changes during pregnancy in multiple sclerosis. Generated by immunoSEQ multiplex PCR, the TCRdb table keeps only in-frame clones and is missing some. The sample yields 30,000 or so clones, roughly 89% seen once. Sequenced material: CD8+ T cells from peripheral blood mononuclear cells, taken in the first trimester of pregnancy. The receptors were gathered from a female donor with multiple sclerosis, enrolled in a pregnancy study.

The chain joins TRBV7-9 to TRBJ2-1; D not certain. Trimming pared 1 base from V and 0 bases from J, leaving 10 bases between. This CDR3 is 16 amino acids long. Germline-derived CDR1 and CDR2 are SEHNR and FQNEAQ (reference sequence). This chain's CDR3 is CASSLGLPGSYNEQFF. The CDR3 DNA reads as TGTGCCAGCAGCTTAGGTCTCCCGGGCTCCTACAATGAGCAGTTCTTC.

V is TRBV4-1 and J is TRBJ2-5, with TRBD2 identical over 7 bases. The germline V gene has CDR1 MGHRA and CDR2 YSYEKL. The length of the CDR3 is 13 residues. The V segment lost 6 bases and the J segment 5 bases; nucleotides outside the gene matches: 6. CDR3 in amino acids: CASRGGSDETQYF. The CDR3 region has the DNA TGCGCCAGCAGGGGCGGGAGTGATGAGACCCAGTACTTC.

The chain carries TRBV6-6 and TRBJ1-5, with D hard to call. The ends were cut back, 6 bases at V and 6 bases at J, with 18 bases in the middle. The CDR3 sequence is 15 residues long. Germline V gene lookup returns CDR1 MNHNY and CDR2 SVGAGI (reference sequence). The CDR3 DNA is TGTGCCAGCAGACTAGGCTCGGATACGGCTCAGCCCCAGCATTTT. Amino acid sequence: CASRLGSDTAQPQHF.

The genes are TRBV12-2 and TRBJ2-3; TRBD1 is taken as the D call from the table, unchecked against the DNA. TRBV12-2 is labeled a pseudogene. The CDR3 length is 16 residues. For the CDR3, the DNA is TGTGCAAGTCGCCGGGCCCGTGCAGGGGGCTCAGATACGCAGTATTTT. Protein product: CASRRARAGGSDTQYF.